The 29 T cell receptor beta chains listed next were all sequenced from one sample in a study of T-cell reconstitution after alpha-beta-depleted transplantation in children. The TCRbeta library incorporated unique molecular identifiers. TCRdb re-called the PCR reads with MiXCR, one entry per CDR3 protein. The sample contains hundreds of thousands of distinct CDR3 sequences, 10% to 15% of which appear only once. This material consisted of PBMCs, mostly from graft donor cells, taken 360 days after TCRalphabeta/CD19-depleted stem cell transplant. Receptors originate from a male patient younger than 18 who had a stem cell transplant for acute myeloid leukemia, so the T cells may come from the graft donor.

The gene calls are TRBV4-1 and TRBJ1-3, with D perhaps TRBD1 (5 bases). The CDR3 has 15 residues. V gave up 4 bases and J gave up 4 bases, with 14 bases separating them. In germline, CDR1 is MGHRA, CDR2 YSYEKL. The CDR3 loop reads CASSREAGRGNTIYF. CDR3 coding DNA: TGCGCCAGCAGCCGCGAGGCAGGGCGAGGAAACACCATATATTTT.

This clonotype has a count of ten or more. The chain uses TRBV4-3 and TRBJ2-7, with 9 bases lining up with TRBD2. V was clipped by 0 bases and J by 2 bases; unmatched bases: 11. The CDR3 spans 18 residues. Germline loops: CDR1 LGHNA, CDR2 YSLEER. CDR3 DNA: TGCGCCAGCAGCCAAGATTGGGTAGCGGGAGCTTACACCTACGAGCAGTACTTC. This translates into CASSQDWVAGAYTYEQYF.

The chain recombines TRBV7-2 with TRBJ2-7; TRBD2 matches at 10 bases. V lost 2 bases and J lost 5; bases outside the gene matches: 9. The germline V gene has CDR1 SGHTA and CDR2 FQGNSA. There are 16 residues in the CDR3. In DNA, the CDR3 is TGTGCCAGCAGCTTATCATTAGCGGGAGGTCCCGACGAGCAGTACTTC. Translated, it gives CASSLSLAGGPDEQYF.

This clonotype was counted at least ten times. CDR3 DNA: TGCAGCGTCGCGCAGGCAGCCGCTGGGGCCAACGTCCTGACTTTC. Encoded protein: CSVAQAAAGANVLTF. The V call is TRBV29-1, the J call TRBJ2-6, with D uncertain. There are 15 residues in the CDR3. In germline, CDR1 is SQVTM, CDR2 ANQGSEA. V gave up 6 bases and J gave up 2 bases, with 14 bases separating them.

This clonotype was counted ten times or more. The chain carries TRBV29-1 and TRBJ2-2; D is uncertain. This CDR3 region has 14 residues. Germline assignment: CDR1 SQVTM and CDR2 ANQGSEA. V lost 6 bases and J 0 bases, leaving 11 bases between the germline ends. DNA for the CDR3: TGCAGCGTGAATGAGGACGCGAACACCGGGGAGCTGTTTTTT. This encodes CSVNEDANTGELFF.

This clonotype appeared many times. The chain employs TRBV5-1 and TRBJ2-7, with D maybe TRBD2 (6 bases). The germline V gene has CDR1 SGHRS and CDR2 YFSETQ. This CDR3 spans 15 amino acids. Trimming left V 4 bases short and J 2 bases short, with 16 bases between. The CDR3 sequence is CASSGGLLPPYEQYF. The CDR3 DNA follows: TGCGCCAGCAGCGGGGGACTCCTGCCTCCCTACGAGCAGTACTTC.

With respect to this clonotype: At one boundary the junction diverges from the germline segment, which might be a read error. This chain joins TRBV7-3 and TRBJ2-1, with TRBD2 matching 10 bases. Per germline, CDR1 SGHTA and CDR2 FQGTGA. The CDR3 consists of 18 residues. CDR3 loop: CASSLGFPSGRKHNGQFF. The CDR3 DNA is TGTGCCAGCAGCTTAGGCTTCCCTAGCGGGAGAAAGCACAATGGGCAGTTCTTC. Looking up the rest from reference TRBV7-3 and TRBJ2-1 gives the full variable domain: GAGVSQTPSNKVTEKGKYVELRCDPISGHTALYWYRQSLGQGPEFLIYFQGTGAADDSGLPNDRFFAVRPEGSVSTLKIQRTERGDSAVYLCASSLGFPSGRKHNGQFFGPGTRLTVL.

Many counts were recorded for this clonotype. The rearrangement links TRBV28 to TRBJ2-5, with TRBD1 matching 9 bases. The germline CDR1 and CDR2 sequences are MDHEN and SYDVKM. The CDR3 runs to 15 residues. The ends lost 5 bases at V and 5 bases at J; junction bases unmatched: 9. CDR3 amino acids: CASSPQTGGMETQYF. The CDR3 nucleotides read TGTGCCAGCAGTCCCCAGACAGGGGGGATGGAGACCCAGTACTTC.

There are a few counts of this clonotype. The CDR3 DNA reads as TGTGCCAGCAGTTTAGGTAGACTCGAGCAGTACTTC. It is translated as CASSLGRLEQYF. The chain uses TRBV12-3 or TRBV12-4 and TRBJ2-7; D unclear. V was pared by 1 base and J by 6 bases, with 7 bases between. The CDR3 runs 12 residues.

The V and J genes are TRBV5-1 and TRBJ2-1, with TRBD2 matching 9 bases. V gave up 1 base and J gave up 4 bases; unmatched junction bases: 3. Germline V lookup: CDR1 SGHRS, CDR2 YFSETQ. The CDR3 is 15 residues long. This chain's CDR3 is CASSLWLAGYNEQFF. CDR3 sequence (DNA): TGCGCCAGCAGCTTGTGGCTAGCGGGATACAATGAGCAGTTCTTC.

This clonotype has just a few counts. A read error may account for a junction end that differs from germline. The genes are TRBV6-2 or TRBV6-3 and TRBJ2-7; possibly TRBD2 for D (7 bases). The CDR3 is 13 residues long. Germline V gives CDR1 MNHEY, CDR2 SVGEGT. CDR3 DNA: TGTGCCAGCAGTTACTCAGGGCGGGGGCCCACTGGATTC. This encodes CASSYSGRGPTGF.

V gene TRBV27 combines with J gene TRBJ2-7; D remains unclear. This CDR3 contains 13 residues. Trimming shortened V by 6 bases and J by 4 bases, and 13 bases separated the two germline ends. The germline CDR1 and CDR2 sequences are MNHEY and SMNVEV (reference sequence). CDR3 DNA: TGTGCCAGCAGCCCCGGCGTCGGGTACGAGCAGTACTTC. This translates into CASSPGVGYEQYF.

This clonotype showed up just a few times. The V and J genes are TRBV28 and TRBJ2-2; 9 nucleotides agree with TRBD2. V lost 6 bases and J lost 4; bases outside the gene matches: 18. This CDR3 comprises 19 residues. Looked up from germline, CDR1 is MDHEN and CDR2 is SYDVKM. In DNA form, the CDR3 reads TGTGCCAGCAGGGAGGGGAGGCTAGCGGGGATCGCGGGCACCGGGGAGCTGTTTTTT. Protein product: CASREGRLAGIAGTGELFF.

Many counts were recorded for this clonotype. The rearrangement links TRBV20-1 to TRBJ2-1; 10 nucleotides match TRBD2. This CDR3 contains 19 residues. The V gene's germline CDR1 is DFQATT and CDR2 SNEGSKA (reference sequence). V lost 1 base to trimming and J lost 6 bases; unmatched junction nucleotides: 18. The chain's CDR3 is CSARGPYPILAGEGNEQFF. CDR3 bases: TGCAGTGCTAGAGGACCCTACCCGATTCTAGCGGGAGAGGGCAATGAGCAGTTCTTC.

In regard to this clonotype: At one of its ends the junction is not consistent with the germline gene, which may arise from a read error. The chain carries TRBV29-1 and TRBJ2-2, with TRBD2 as a possible D gene (5 bases). Germline V lookup: CDR1 SQVTM, CDR2 ANQGSEA. The CDR3 loop spans 13 amino acids. The CDR3 nucleotides are TGCAGCGCCCGGTTCCAAAACACCGGGGAGCTGCTTTTT. The encoded protein is CSARFQNTGELLF.

The chain employs TRBV20-1 and TRBJ2-1; D may correspond to TRBD1 or TRBD2 (5 bases each). The V end lost 1 base, the J end lost 9 bases, and 19 bases lay between the germline ends. The CDR3 is 15 residues long. Germline V lookup: CDR1 DFQATT, CDR2 SNEGSKA (reference sequence). CDR3 residues: CSARARSGLGPEQFF. The CDR3 nucleotides read TGCAGTGCTAGAGCCCGCAGCGGCCTGGGACCTGAGCAGTTCTTC.

Here the CDR3 DNA reads TGTGCCAGCAGCCCCTCCTCGTCGGGAGCCAAAAACATTCAGTACTTC. Translation: CASSPSSSGAKNIQYF. The rearrangement joins TRBV7-3 to TRBJ2-4; D is unresolved. V gave up 5 bases and J gave up 0 bases, with 14 bases separating them. Germline V gene data show CDR1 as SGHTA and CDR2 as FQGTGA. The CDR3 is made up of 16 amino acids. The entire variable domain, with the rest obtained from reference TRBV7-3 and TRBJ2-4, is as follows: GAGVSQTPSNKVTEKGKYVELRCDPISGHTALYWYRQSLGQGPEFLIYFQGTGAADDSGLPNDRFFAVRPEGSVSTLKIQRTERGDSAVYLCASSPSSSGAKNIQYFGAGTRLSVL.

V usage is TRBV20-1 and J usage is TRBJ2-7, with 10 bases fitting TRBD1. Looked up from germline, CDR1 is DFQATT and CDR2 is SNEGSKA (reference sequence). After removal of 1 base from V and 2 bases from J, the junction contained 5 bases not matched to a gene. This CDR3 contains 15 residues. In DNA form, the CDR3 reads TGCAGTGCTAGAGCCCGGGACAGGGGTACCTACGAGCAGTACTTC. Translated: CSARARDRGTYEQYF.

The chain links TRBV20-1 to TRBJ2-3, with no clear D. The germline V and J ends were trimmed by 2 bases and 1 base, with 22 bases remaining between them. Germline V CDR1 and CDR2: DFQATT, SNEGSKA (reference sequence). The CDR3 loop spans 18 amino acids. The CDR3 coding sequence is TGCAGTGCTAGAATTTATCTACTGACTCATGAAGGCACAGATACGCAGTATTTT. This codes for CSARIYLLTHEGTDTQYF.

The CDR3 bases are TGTGCCATCAGTGAGTCGAAGGGACGCAGTTATGGCTACACCTTC. Translated: CAISESKGRSYGYTF. The chain is built from TRBV10-3 and TRBJ1-2, with D perhaps TRBD1 (5 bases). Trimming left V 0 bases short and J 5 bases short, with 13 bases between. Per the germline V gene, CDR1 is ENHRY and CDR2 is SYGVKD. The CDR3 is 15 amino acids.

This chain uses TRBV21-1 with TRBJ2-1; the D segment call TRBD1 is taken from the table without a DNA check. TRBV21-1 constitutes a pseudogene. The CDR3 covers 15 residues. CDR3 sequence: CASSKVSDRDPEQFF. As DNA, the CDR3 is TGTGCCAGCAGCAAAGTGTCCGACAGGGACCCTGAGCAGTTCTTC.

The CDR3 DNA reads TGTGCCAGCAGCGTAGATCCCTCCTACGAGCAGTACTTC. Translating gives CASSVDPSYEQYF. The J gene is TRBJ2-7, the V gene TRBV9; D call uncertain. Germline assignment: CDR1 SGDLS and CDR2 YYNGEE. Trimming removed 0 bases at V and 0 bases at J, with 4 bases between. CDR3 length: 13 residues.

The chain recombines TRBV19 with TRBJ1-5; 11 bases are a match to TRBD1. Germline lookup yields CDR1 LNHDA and CDR2 SQIVND (reference sequence). The CDR3 contains 15 residues. V was pared by 1 base and J by 9 bases, with 5 bases of the junction left unmatched. CDR3 residues: CASSIGTGGLVPQHF. Here the CDR3 DNA reads TGTGCCAGTAGTATAGGGACAGGGGGCTTGGTGCCCCAGCATTTT.

This sequence joins TRBV9 and TRBJ2-3; D ambiguous. V dropped 0 bases and J dropped 8 bases, with 16 bases sitting between them. There are 15 residues in the CDR3. Germline CDR1 and CDR2: SGDLS and YYNGEE. CDR3 amino acids: CASSVEPFSQITQYF. As DNA, the CDR3 is TGTGCCAGCAGCGTAGAACCTTTTTCTCAAATTACGCAGTATTTT.

There are a few counts of this clonotype. This sequence joins TRBV12-3 or TRBV12-4 and TRBJ2-7, with TRBD1 as a possible D gene (5 bases). V lost 5 bases, J lost 2 bases, and 13 bases lay in between. This CDR3 is 14 amino acids long. CDR3 residues: CASSPRVKAYEQYF. The DNA of the CDR3 is TGTGCCAGCAGTCCCAGGGTAAAAGCCTACGAGCAGTACTTC.

The genes are TRBV19 and TRBJ2-7; D uncertain. The V and J ends lost 8 bases and 2 bases respectively, with 13 bases between them. The CDR3 runs to 13 residues. The germline CDR1 and CDR2 sequences are LNHDA and SQIVND (reference sequence). The CDR3 loop reads CASRFAGAYEQYF. The CDR3 DNA follows: TGTGCCAGTCGTTTTGCTGGGGCCTACGAGCAGTACTTC.

This clonotype was observed a handful of times. The chain joins TRBV28 to TRBJ1-5; D ambiguous. V was cut by 8 bases and J by 3 bases, with 17 bases left in between. The germline V gene has CDR1 MDHEN and CDR2 SYDVKM. The length of the CDR3 is 15 residues. CDR3 amino acids: CASSKGQVPNQPQHF. The CDR3 DNA follows: TGTGCCAGCTCCAAAGGGCAGGTCCCCAATCAGCCCCAGCATTTT. Variable domain in full (rest from reference TRBV28 and TRBJ1-5): DVKVTQSSRYLVKRTGEKVFLECVQDMDHENMFWYRQDPGLGLRLIYFSYDVKMKEKGDIPEGYSVSREKKERFSLILESASTNQTSMYLCASSKGQVPNQPQHFGDGTRLSIL.

This clonotype appeared many times. The chain is built from TRBV28 and TRBJ2-7; D gene ambiguous. The CDR3 has 11 amino acids. V lost 7 bases, J lost 4 bases, and 8 bases lay in between. In germline, CDR1 is MDHEN, CDR2 SYDVKM. Here the CDR3 DNA reads TGTGCCAGCACCCTTAAATACGAGCAGTACTTC. It yields the protein CASTLKYEQYF.

In its sample, this clonotype was seen many times. The J gene is TRBJ2-1, the V gene TRBV12-3 or TRBV12-4, with 8 positions matching TRBD2. Unmatched junction bases numbered 5, after V lost 5 bases and J lost 2 bases. CDR3 length equals 15 residues. The CDR3 coding sequence is TGTGCCAGCAGTCCCGGACTAGCAACCTACAATGAGCAGTTCTTC. Protein product: CASSPGLATYNEQFF.